Below are 5 T cell receptor beta chains sequenced from a single sample in a study of blood T cell repertoires in COVID-19. Repertoires were generated with immunoSEQ multiplex PCR, while TCRdb's copy carries only in-frame clones and drops some. The repertoire includes around 130,000 clones, roughly 90% of them detected once, and roughly 2.1% sits in the top ten. The sequenced sample was peripheral blood. The receptors stem from a man in his sixties or seventies with active COVID-19.

The chain is built from TRBV29-1 and TRBJ2-2, with D unclear. Trimming removed 3 bases at V and 1 base at J, with 9 bases between. The CDR3 contains 14 residues. Germline assignment: CDR1 SQVTM and CDR2 ANQGSEA. The chain's CDR3 is CSVDLLMNTGELFF. The CDR3 DNA sequence: TGCAGCGTTGACCTACTTATGAACACCGGGGAGCTGTTTTTT.

The chain combines TRBV28 with TRBJ1-6; 7 nucleotides line up with TRBD1. V trimming: 1 base; J trimming: 10 bases; junction bases outside the gene matches: 7. The CDR3 has 15 amino acids. CDR1 is MDHEN, CDR2 SYDVKM, per germline. CDR3 coding DNA: TGTGCCAGCAGTTTATCTGACAGGGCCCCCTCACCCCTCCACTTT. It encodes CASSLSDRAPSPLHF.

This chain uses TRBV5-1 with TRBJ2-2; D gene uncertain. The germline gives CDR1 SGHRS, CDR2 YFSETQ. There are 11 residues in the CDR3. Trimming shortened V by 4 bases and J by 8 bases, and 6 bases separated the two germline ends. This CDR3 reads CASSDKGELFF. As DNA, the CDR3 is TGCGCCAGCAGCGACAAGGGGGAGCTGTTTTTT.

This clone was recorded once. The chain carries TRBV14 and TRBJ2-1, with 12 bases identical to TRBD2. Germline lookup yields CDR1 SGHDN and CDR2 FVKESK. Losses at the gene ends were 0 bases for V and 1 base for J; bases not matched to a gene: 4. The CDR3 consists of 18 residues. CDR3 nucleotide sequence: TGTGCCAGCAGCCAAGATATACTAGCGGGAGGTTCCTACAATGAGCAGTTCTTC. This sequence encodes CASSQDILAGGSYNEQFF.

The chain couples TRBV5-6 to TRBJ2-5, with 12 bases matching TRBD2. V gave up 0 bases and J gave up 5 bases; unmatched junction bases: 5. Germline values: CDR1 SGHDT, CDR2 YYEEEE. The CDR3 is 16 amino acids. The CDR3 DNA sequence: TGTGCCAGCAGCTTGGGACTAGCGGGAGTGGATGAGACCCAGTACTTC. It yields the protein CASSLGLAGVDETQYF.